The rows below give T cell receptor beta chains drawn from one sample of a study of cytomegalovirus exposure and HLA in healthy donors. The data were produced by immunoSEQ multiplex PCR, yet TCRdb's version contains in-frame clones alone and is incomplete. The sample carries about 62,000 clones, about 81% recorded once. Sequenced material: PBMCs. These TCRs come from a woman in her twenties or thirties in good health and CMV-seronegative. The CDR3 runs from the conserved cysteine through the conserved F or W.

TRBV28 CASSLRTGGRTDTQYF
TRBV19 CASNYRGNSNQPQHF
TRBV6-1 CASSEVGTAWGTSGYTF
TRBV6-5 CASSYGGSVYEQYF
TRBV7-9 CASSLGTGDTPPYGYTF
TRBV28 CASSFPLTSGRRVGDTQYF
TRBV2 CASSGPHSGAKNIQYF
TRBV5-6 CASSLGQYYGYTF
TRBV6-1 CASSEAQGKNTEAFF
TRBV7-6 CASSLRGVDRGATGELFF
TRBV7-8 CASSLESSGYTF
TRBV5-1 CASSVPSNRPKGEQFF
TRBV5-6 CASSPRQRETQYF
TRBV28 CASSFYEGATNEKLFF
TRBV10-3 CAISDYRNTEAFF
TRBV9 CACTDSGNTIYF
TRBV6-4 CASSILAGRGNEQFF
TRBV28 CASKNSGSYNEQFF
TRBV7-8 CASSSTAVGGRPGDEQFF
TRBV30 CAWSVLGGSSYNEQFF
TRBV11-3 CASSLPGLAGEGELFF